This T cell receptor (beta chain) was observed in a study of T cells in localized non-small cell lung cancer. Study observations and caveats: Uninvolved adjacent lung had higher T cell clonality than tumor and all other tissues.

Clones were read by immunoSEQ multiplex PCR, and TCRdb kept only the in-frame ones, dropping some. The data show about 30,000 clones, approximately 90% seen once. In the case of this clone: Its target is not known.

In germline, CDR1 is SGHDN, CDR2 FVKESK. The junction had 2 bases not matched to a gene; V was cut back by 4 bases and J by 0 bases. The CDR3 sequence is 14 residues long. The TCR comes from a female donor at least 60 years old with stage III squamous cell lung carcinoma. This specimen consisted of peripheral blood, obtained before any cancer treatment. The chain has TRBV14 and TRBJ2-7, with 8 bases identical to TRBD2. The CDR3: CASSPLAGSYEQYF. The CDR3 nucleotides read TGTGCCAGCAGCCCCCTAGCGGGCTCCTACGAGCAGTACTTC.